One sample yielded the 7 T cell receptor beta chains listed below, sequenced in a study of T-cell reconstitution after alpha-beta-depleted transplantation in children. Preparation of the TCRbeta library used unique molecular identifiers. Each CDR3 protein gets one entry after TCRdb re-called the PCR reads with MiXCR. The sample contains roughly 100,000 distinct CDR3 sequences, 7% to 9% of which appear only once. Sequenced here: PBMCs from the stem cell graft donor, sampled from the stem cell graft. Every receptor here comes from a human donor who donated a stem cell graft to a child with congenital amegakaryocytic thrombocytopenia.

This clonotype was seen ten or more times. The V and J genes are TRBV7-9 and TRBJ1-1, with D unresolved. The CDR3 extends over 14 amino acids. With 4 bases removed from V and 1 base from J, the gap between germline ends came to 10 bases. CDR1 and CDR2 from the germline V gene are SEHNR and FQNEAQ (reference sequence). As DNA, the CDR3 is TGTGCCAGCAGCTCCCCCTATACGAACACTGAAGCTTTCTTT. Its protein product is CASSSPYTNTEAFF. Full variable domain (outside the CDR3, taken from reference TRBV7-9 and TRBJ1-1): DTGVSQNPRHKITKRGQNVTFRCDPISEHNRLYWYRQTLGQGPEFLTYFQNEAQLEKSRLLSDRFSAERPKGSFSTLEIQRTEQGDSAMYLCASSSPYTNTEAFFGQGTRLTVV.

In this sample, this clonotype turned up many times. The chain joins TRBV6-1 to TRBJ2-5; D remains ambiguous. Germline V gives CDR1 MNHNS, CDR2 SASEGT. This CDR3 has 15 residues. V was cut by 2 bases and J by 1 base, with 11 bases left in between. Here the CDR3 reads CASSEFGRSQETQYF. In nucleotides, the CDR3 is TGTGCCAGCAGTGAATTTGGCAGAAGCCAAGAGACCCAGTACTTC.

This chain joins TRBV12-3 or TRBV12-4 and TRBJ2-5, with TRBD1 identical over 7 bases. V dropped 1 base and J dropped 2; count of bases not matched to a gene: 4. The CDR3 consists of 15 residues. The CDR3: CASSLGQGAQETQYF. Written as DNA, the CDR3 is TGTGCCAGCAGTTTAGGACAGGGCGCGCAAGAGACCCAGTACTTC.

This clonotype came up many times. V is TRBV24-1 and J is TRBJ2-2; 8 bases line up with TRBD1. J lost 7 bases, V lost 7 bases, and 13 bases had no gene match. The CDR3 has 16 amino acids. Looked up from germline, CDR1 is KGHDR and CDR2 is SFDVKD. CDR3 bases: TGTGCCACCAGCCAAAGCCCCCCAGGGGGCGTCGGGGAGCTGTTTTTT. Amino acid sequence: CATSQSPPGGVGELFF.

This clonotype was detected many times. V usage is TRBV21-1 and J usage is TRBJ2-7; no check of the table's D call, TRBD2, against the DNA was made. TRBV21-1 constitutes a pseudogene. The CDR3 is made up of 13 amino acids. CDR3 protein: CASSKVCGEEQYF. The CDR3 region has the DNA TGTGCCAGCAGCAAAGTTTGTGGGGAGGAGCAGTACTTC.

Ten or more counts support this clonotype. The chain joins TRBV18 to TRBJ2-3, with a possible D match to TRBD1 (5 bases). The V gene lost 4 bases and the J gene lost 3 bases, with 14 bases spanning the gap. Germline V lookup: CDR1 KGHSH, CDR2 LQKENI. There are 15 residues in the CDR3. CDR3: CASSLDRSATDTQYF. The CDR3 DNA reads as TGTGCCAGCTCACTTGACAGATCTGCGACAGATACGCAGTATTTT.

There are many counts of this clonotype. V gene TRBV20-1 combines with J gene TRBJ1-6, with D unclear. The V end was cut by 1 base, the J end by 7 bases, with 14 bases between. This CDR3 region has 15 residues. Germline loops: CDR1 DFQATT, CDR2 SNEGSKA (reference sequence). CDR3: CSARAPGDKNSPLHF. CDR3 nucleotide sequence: TGCAGTGCTAGAGCCCCCGGGGATAAGAATTCACCCCTCCACTTT.